This T cell receptor beta chain was found in a study of shared clonotypes between healthy human individuals. Study-level findings and limits: Lower generation probabilities were found for non-shared clonotypes than for those shared by all four donors.

All donors qualified as healthy HIV-negative adults and had experienced no recent acute infections or vaccinations. This clone was picked up one time. Its antigen is currently unknown. Other DNA variants within this sample encode the same CDR3. This table comes from immunoSEQ multiplex PCR, and its TCRdb copy is limited to in-frame clones, with some not included. Of fewer than 2.5 million clones detected, 80% to 95% appear once; the ten largest clones hold roughly 0.36%. This CDR3 contains 14 residues. Trimming removed 0 bases from V and 6 bases from J; junction bases left unmatched: 2. From germline, CDR1 is SGHRS and CDR2 YFSETQ.

J is TRBJ2-1 and V is TRBV5-1; 8 bases line up with TRBD2. The sample taken for sequencing was naive CD4+ T cells from PBMCs. Subset denoted: CD45RA+ positively selected. The source is a man between 18 and 35 years old in good health. Some clones in this sample may be carry-over from other donors' samples. CDR3 DNA: TGCGCCAGCAGCTTGGCCCTAGCGGGCAATGAGCAGTTCTTC. Protein product: CASSLALAGNEQFF.